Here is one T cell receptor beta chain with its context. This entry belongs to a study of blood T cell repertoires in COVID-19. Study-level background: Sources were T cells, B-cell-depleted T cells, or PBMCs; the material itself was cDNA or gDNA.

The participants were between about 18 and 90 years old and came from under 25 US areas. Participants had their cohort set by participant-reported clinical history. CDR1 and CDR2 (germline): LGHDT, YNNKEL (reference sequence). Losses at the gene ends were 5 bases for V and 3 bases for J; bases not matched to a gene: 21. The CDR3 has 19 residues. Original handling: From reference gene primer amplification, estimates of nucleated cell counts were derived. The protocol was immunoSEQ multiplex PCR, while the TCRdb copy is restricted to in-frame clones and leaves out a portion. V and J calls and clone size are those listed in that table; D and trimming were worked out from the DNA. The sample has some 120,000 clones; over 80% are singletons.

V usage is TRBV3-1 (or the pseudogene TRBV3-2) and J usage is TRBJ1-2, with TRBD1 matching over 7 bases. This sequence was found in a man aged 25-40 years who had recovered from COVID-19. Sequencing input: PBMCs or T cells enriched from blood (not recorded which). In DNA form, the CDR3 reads TGTGCCAGCAGCTTAATAGTTACGACAGGGACAAGACTCGACTATGGCTACACCTTC. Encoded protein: CASSLIVTTGTRLDYGYTF.